What follows are 31 T cell receptor beta chains derived from one specimen sequenced in a study of CD8 T cells in Susac syndrome. Random hexamers served to reverse transcribe roughly 0.5 to 1 ug RNA. In TCRdb, the immunoSEQ multiplex PCR reads were re-called with MiXCR into one record per CDR3 protein. The table records approximately 300,000 distinct CDR3 sequences, 70% to 90% of them present only once. The source material was CD8+ T cells from PBMCs. These receptors were obtained from a human donor with multiple sclerosis.

This chain connects TRBV30 to TRBJ2-7; 8 bases fit TRBD2. The germline V gene has CDR1 GTSNPN and CDR2 SVGIG (reference sequence). J was trimmed by 4 bases and V by 1 base; bases with no gene match: 9. This CDR3 region has 15 residues. CDR3 region: CAWSAPGLVLYEQYF. The CDR3 DNA sequence: TGTGCCTGGAGTGCTCCGGGACTAGTACTTTACGAGCAGTACTTC.

This chain connects TRBV5-6 to TRBJ2-5; 12 nucleotides line up with TRBD2. The CDR3 has 16 residues. Trimming at V came to 2 bases and at J to 1 base, leaving 3 bases not matched to a gene. Germline CDR1 reads SGHDT; CDR2 reads YYEEEE. As DNA, the CDR3 is TGTGCCAGCAGCTTTCGGACTAGCGGGGTCCAAGAGACCCAGTACTTC. It is translated as CASSFRTSGVQETQYF.

The chain carries TRBV7-9 and TRBJ2-7; a weak D match, TRBD1 (5 bases). The CDR3 totals 14 residues. Germline V gene data show CDR1 as SEHNR and CDR2 as FQNEAQ (reference sequence). V was shortened by 3 bases and J by 1 base, with 10 bases between the two germline ends. The CDR3 loop reads CASSFPTVSYEQYF. The CDR3 nucleotides read TGTGCCAGCAGCTTCCCGACAGTATCCTACGAGCAGTACTTC. The whole variable domain, filled in from reference TRBV7-9 and TRBJ2-7, reads DTGVSQNPRHKITKRGQNVTFRCDPISEHNRLYWYRQTLGQGPEFLTYFQNEAQLEKSRLLSDRFSAERPKGSFSTLEIQRTEQGDSAMYLCASSFPTVSYEQYFGPGTRLTVT.

The gene calls are TRBV12-3 or TRBV12-4 and TRBJ1-2; TRBD1 might be the D (6 bases). The CDR3 has 14 amino acids. V was shortened by 2 bases and J by 3 bases, with 10 bases between the two germline ends. CDR3 sequence reads: CASSLQGLHYGYTF. CDR3 DNA sequence: TGTGCCAGCAGTTTACAGGGGCTCCACTATGGCTACACCTTC.

The V call is TRBV28, the J call TRBJ2-7; D may be TRBD1 (6 bases). The CDR3 consists of 13 residues. Trimming took 5 bases from V and 5 from J, leaving 13 bases between them. Germline CDR1 is MDHEN and CDR2 is SYDVKM. The chain's CDR3 is CASSLLQGNEQYF. CDR3 DNA sequence: TGTGCCAGCAGTCTTCTCCAGGGGAACGAGCAGTACTTC.

This chain uses TRBV5-1 with TRBJ2-2; 13 bases line up with TRBD2. V shed 5 bases, J shed 4 bases, and the junction held 5 bases outside the gene matches. The germline V gene has CDR1 SGHRS and CDR2 YFSETQ. This CDR3 comprises 16 residues. CDR3 amino acids: CASRAGLAGSTGELFF. The CDR3 DNA sequence: TGCGCCAGCAGGGCGGGACTAGCGGGATCCACCGGGGAGCTGTTTTTT. Using reference TRBV5-1 and TRBJ2-2 for the parts outside the CDR3, the full variable domain is KAGVTQTPRYLIKTRGQQVTLSCSPISGHRSVSWYQQTPGQGLQFLFEYFSETQRNKGNFPGRFSGRQFSNSRSEMNVSTLELGDSALYLCASRAGLAGSTGELFFGEGSRLTVL.

The rearrangement links TRBV28 to TRBJ2-7; no clear D gene. The CDR3 runs to 16 residues. CDR1 and CDR2 from the germline V gene are MDHEN and SYDVKM. The V gene lost 1 base and the J gene lost 0 bases, with 13 bases spanning the gap. Here the CDR3 DNA reads TGTGCCAGCAGTTTATCTACCGCGCAAAGCTCCTACGAGCAGTACTTC. The encoded protein is CASSLSTAQSSYEQYF.

The chain employs TRBV7-8 and TRBJ1-1; D is perhaps TRBD1 (5 bases). V was trimmed by 7 bases and J by 0 bases, leaving 12 bases between them. CDR1 SGHVS and CDR2 FQNEAQ come from the germline V gene. The CDR3 totals 14 residues. This CDR3 reads CASILGTLNTEAFF. The CDR3 coding sequence is TGTGCCAGCATCCTAGGGACTTTGAACACTGAAGCTTTCTTT.

The J gene is TRBJ2-1, the V gene TRBV6-4; D is uncertain. The CDR3 covers 15 residues. Trimming removed 3 bases from V and 4 bases from J, with 13 bases in between. The germline V gene encodes CDR1 MRHNA and CDR2 SNTAGT. This CDR3 reads CASSEVDGTYNEQFF. The CDR3, as DNA: TGTGCCAGCAGTGAAGTGGATGGAACTTACAATGAGCAGTTCTTC.

V and J are TRBV30 and TRBJ1-4; 8 nucleotides agree with TRBD1. The ends lost 2 bases at V and 9 bases at J; junction bases unmatched: 8. Germline-derived CDR1 and CDR2 are GTSNPN and SVGIG (reference sequence). The CDR3 runs 14 residues. CDR3 DNA: TGTGCCTGGAGTTATGGACAGGGACTGAAAAAACTGTTTTTT. Protein product: CAWSYGQGLKKLFF. The full variable domain, its missing parts supplied by reference TRBV30 and TRBJ1-4, is SQTIHQWPATLVQPVGSPLSLECTVEGTSNPNLYWYRQAAGRGLQLLFYSVGIGQISSEVPQNLSASRPQDRQFILSSKKLLLSDSGFYLCAWSYGQGLKKLFFGSGTQLSVL.

The chain recombines TRBV6-4 with TRBJ2-2; TRBD1 might be the D (5 bases). Germline CDR1 is MRHNA and CDR2 is SNTAGT. CDR3 length: 13 amino acids. The V gene lost 3 bases and the J gene lost 3 bases, with 5 bases spanning the gap. CDR3 protein: CASSEGDTGELFF. DNA of the CDR3: TGTGCCAGCAGTGAAGGGGACACCGGGGAGCTGTTTTTT.

The table lists this clonotype with a count of one. V is TRBV15 and J is TRBJ2-7, with D hard to call. V lost 1 base, J lost 0 bases, and 7 bases lay in between. Germline CDR1 and CDR2: LNHNV and YYDKDF (reference sequence). The CDR3 covers 14 residues. CDR3 in DNA: TGTGCCACCAGCAGAGTCGCCAACTCCTACGAGCAGTACTTC. Residues: CATSRVANSYEQYF. The complete variable domain, with remaining parts taken from reference TRBV15 and TRBJ2-7, reads DAMVIQNPRYQVTQFGKPVTLSCSQTLNHNVMYWYQQKSSQAPKLLFHYYDKDFNNEADTPDNFQSRRPNTSFCFLDIRSPGLGDTAMYLCATSRVANSYEQYFGPGTRLTVT.

The gene calls are TRBV5-5 and TRBJ2-1; TRBD1 agrees at 7 bases. The CDR3 runs to 14 residues. V was pared by 4 bases and J by 7 bases, with 8 bases of the junction left unmatched. Germline CDR1 reads SGHKS; CDR2 reads YYEKEE (reference sequence). CDR3 sequence reads: CASSGNRGGNEQFF. CDR3 nucleotide sequence: TGTGCCAGCAGCGGAAACAGGGGCGGAAATGAGCAGTTCTTC.

This chain joins TRBV7-9 and TRBJ2-5; 7 nucleotides align to TRBD1. Germline V gene data show CDR1 as SEHNR and CDR2 as FQNEAQ (reference sequence). The CDR3 runs 16 residues. V dropped 6 bases and J dropped 0; count of bases not matched to a gene: 10. Written as DNA, the CDR3 is TGTGCCAGCAGTATAACAGGGGCGGCCAACCAAGAGACCCAGTACTTC. Its translation is CASSITGAANQETQYF.

This sequence joins TRBV11-2 and TRBJ2-3; 9 nucleotides match TRBD2. Germline lookup yields CDR1 SGHAT and CDR2 FQNNGV. V shed 1 base, J shed 3 bases, and the junction held 8 bases outside the gene matches. This CDR3 contains 17 residues. The CDR3 protein is CASSLVRLAGNTDTQYF. The DNA for the CDR3 is TGTGCCAGCAGCTTAGTAAGGCTAGCGGGAAATACAGATACGCAGTATTTT.

V and J are TRBV24-1 and TRBJ2-1; 9 bases fit TRBD2. The CDR3 is made up of 15 amino acids. Germline V gene data show CDR1 as KGHDR and CDR2 as SFDVKD. V lost 4 bases to trimming and J lost 6 bases; unmatched junction nucleotides: 6. CDR3 sequence (DNA): TGTGCCACCAGTGACGACCTAGCGGGATTCAATGAGCAGTTCTTC. Protein: CATSDDLAGFNEQFF.

The chain has TRBV19 and TRBJ1-5; no clear D. Trimming took 4 bases from V and 3 from J, leaving 13 bases between them. From germline, CDR1 is LNHDA and CDR2 SQIVND (reference sequence). The length of the CDR3 is 15 residues. As DNA, the CDR3 is TGTGCCAGTAGTAACCCCCAGACGTTCAATCAGCCCCAGCATTTT. This sequence encodes CASSNPQTFNQPQHF.

The rearrangement uses TRBV30 and TRBJ1-5; D call uncertain. V gave up 1 base and J gave up 5 bases, with 12 bases separating them. This CDR3 comprises 14 residues. Germline V gene sequence: CDR1 GTSNPN, CDR2 SVGIG (reference sequence). CDR3 sequence (DNA): TGTGCCTGGAGTGGTGGGGTTGGGGATCAGCCCCAGCATTTT. Protein: CAWSGGVGDQPQHF.

This chain joins TRBV6-6 and TRBJ1-1; D is unresolved. The CDR3 consists of 13 residues. Germline V gene lookup returns CDR1 MNHNY and CDR2 SVGAGI (reference sequence). Deletions cut 2 bases from V and 7 bases from J, with 11 bases between. CDR3 in DNA: TGTGCCAGCAGTTACCCCGCGGGAGTTGAAGCTTTCTTT. This gives the protein CASSYPAGVEAFF.

The rearrangement links TRBV12-3 or TRBV12-4 to TRBJ1-3, with D uncertain. The CDR3 totals 14 residues. The V gene lost 1 base and the J gene lost 8 bases, with 12 bases spanning the gap. In DNA form, the CDR3 reads TGTGCCAGCAGTTTAGGGACCGCCATACACACCATATATTTT. Residues: CASSLGTAIHTIYF.

CDR3 DNA sequence: TGTGCCAGCAGCTTAGCGCAGGATGAGCAGTTCTTC. Protein product: CASSLAQDEQFF. The V and J genes are TRBV7-9 and TRBJ2-1; no definite D call. The germline V and J ends were trimmed by 0 bases and 8 bases, with 5 bases remaining between them. CDR1 and CDR2 from the germline V gene are SEHNR and FQNEAQ (reference sequence). CDR3 length equals 12 residues.

The chain is built from TRBV7-9 and TRBJ2-2; 7 bases match TRBD1. Germline V gives CDR1 SEHNR, CDR2 FQNEAQ (reference sequence). The CDR3 has 15 residues. J gave up 6 bases and V 4 bases, and 8 bases lay outside the gene matches. The CDR3 nucleotides read TGTGCCAGCAGCTCGGGACAGCAGGTCCCCGGGGAGCTGTTTTTT. It translates to CASSSGQQVPGELFF.

V and J are TRBV20-1 and TRBJ1-2; the D gene is possibly TRBD1 (5 bases). Trimming shortened V by 0 bases and J by 8 bases, and 19 bases separated the two germline ends. The CDR3 length is 15 residues. CDR1 and CDR2 (germline): DFQATT, SNEGSKA (reference sequence). DNA of the CDR3: TGCAGTGCTAGAGATATCGACCGGGGGGGAGTGGGCTACACCTTC. Amino acids: CSARDIDRGGVGYTF.

The chain combines TRBV4-3 with TRBJ2-3; 9 bases align to TRBD2. Trimming cost V 3 bases and J 0 bases; bases outside gene matches: 4. Germline-derived CDR1 and CDR2 are LGHNA and YSLEER. The CDR3 spans 16 residues. CDR3 residues: CASSQGTSGSTDTQYF. The CDR3 nucleotides are TGCGCCAGCAGCCAGGGAACTAGCGGGAGCACAGATACGCAGTATTTT.

The table lists this clonotype with a few counts. The chain has TRBV7-8 and TRBJ1-2; D possibly corresponds to TRBD1 (5 bases). Between the trimmed V and J ends, which lost 0 bases and 0 bases, there was a span of 11 bases. Germline lookup yields CDR1 SGHVS and CDR2 FQNEAQ. The CDR3 is made up of 16 amino acids. The CDR3 loop reads CASSLATGFSNYGYTF. The CDR3, as DNA: TGTGCCAGCAGCTTAGCCACAGGTTTTTCTAACTATGGCTACACCTTC.

The J gene is TRBJ1-1, the V gene TRBV13; a possible D gene is TRBD1 (6 bases). CDR1 is PRHDT, CDR2 FYEKMQ, per germline (reference sequence). V dropped 4 bases and J dropped 0 bases, with 12 bases sitting between them. The CDR3 length is 15 residues. CDR3 residues: CASSSTDRMNTEAFF. The CDR3 coding sequence is TGTGCCAGCAGCTCCACGGACAGAATGAACACTGAAGCTTTCTTT.

The chain is built from TRBV5-6 and TRBJ2-7; D unresolved. Trimming removed 1 base from V and 0 bases from J, with 11 bases in between. CDR1 is SGHDT and CDR2 is YYEEEE in the germline V gene. This CDR3 spans 15 amino acids. Here the CDR3 reads CASSLSADPSYEQYF. DNA of the CDR3: TGTGCCAGCAGCTTGTCGGCAGACCCCTCCTACGAGCAGTACTTC.

This clonotype occurred once. CDR3 coding DNA: TGTGCCAGCAGCAAAACAGGAGGCGTCGCCGGCAATGAGCAGTTCTTC. Its translation is CASSKTGGVAGNEQFF. The chain joins TRBV7-9 to TRBJ2-1; D tentatively reads TRBD1 or TRBD2 (5 bases each). The CDR3 contains 16 residues. Germline V lookup: CDR1 SEHNR, CDR2 FQNEAQ (reference sequence). The V and J ends lost 5 bases and 6 bases respectively, with 20 bases between them.

This chain connects TRBV12-3 or TRBV12-4 to TRBJ1-3; D remains ambiguous. The CDR3 totals 14 residues. Trimming took off 3 bases at V and 0 bases at J, with 6 bases between the two ends. The DNA for the CDR3 is TGTGCCAGCAGTTTCCCGAACTCTGGAAACACCATATATTTT. It specifies CASSFPNSGNTIYF.

This chain links TRBV29-1 with TRBJ2-7, with TRBD2 identical over 8 bases. CDR1 SQVTM and CDR2 ANQGSEA come from the germline V gene. The CDR3 is 16 residues long. J gave up 3 bases and V 1 base, and 11 bases lay outside the gene matches. The CDR3 loop is CSVEVVGTSGGYEQYF. CDR3 sequence (DNA): TGCAGCGTTGAAGTTGTGGGGACTAGTGGGGGCTACGAGCAGTACTTC.

The chain's CDR3 is CASGSGAGNQPQHF. CDR3 bases: TGTGCTAGTGGGTCGGGGGCAGGCAATCAGCCCCAGCATTTT. The chain carries TRBV12-5 and TRBJ1-5; a possible D gene is TRBD1 (6 bases). Germline values: CDR1 LGHNT, CDR2 FRNRAP. The CDR3 is made up of 14 amino acids. V lost 6 bases, J lost 2 bases, and 11 bases lay in between. The full variable domain, in which reference TRBV12-5 and TRBJ1-5 provide the parts outside the CDR3, is DARVTQTPRHKVTEMGQEVTMRCQPILGHNTVFWYRQTMMQGLELLAYFRNRAPLDDSGMPKDRFSAEMPDATLATLKIQPSEPRDSAVYFCASGSGAGNQPQHFGDGTRLSIL.